The T cell receptor (beta chain) described here comes from a study of tumor-infiltrating lymphocytes in oesophageal squamous cell carcinoma. TCRdb reanalysed the PCR reads using MiXCR and keeps one entry per CDR3 protein. The table records fewer than 20,000 distinct CDR3 sequences, roughly 47% of them present only once. The CDR3 consists of 16 residues. Unmatched junction bases numbered 8, after V lost 3 bases and J lost 2 bases. Germline V gene lookup returns CDR1 SGHTA and CDR2 FQGNSA. What was sequenced was esophageal tumor tissue. The chain combines TRBV7-2 with TRBJ2-5, with 8 bases that match TRBD2. This receptor was identified in a male donor with esophageal squamous cell carcinoma. The CDR3 is CASSFPPAGAQETQYF. The CDR3 nucleotides read TGTGCCAGCAGCTTCCCGCCAGCGGGAGCTCAAGAGACCCAGTACTTC.